The source of this TCR beta chain is a study of T cells after posttransplantation cyclophosphamide. Study-level findings and limits: Later blood repertoires were often dominated by clones from the donor CD8+ memory compartment. TRB overlap between skin or GI tissue T cells and blood was limited. After PTCy, TRB diversity resembled that of CNI/methotrexate controls.

The data were produced by immunoSEQ multiplex PCR, yet TCRdb's version contains in-frame clones alone and is incomplete. The table has some 43,000 clones, 90% seen once. A marrow graft followed busulfan-fludarabine conditioning, with cyclophosphamide on days +3 and +4. Notes on this clone: Its antigen remains unidentified.

The sample here was PBMCs, taken around 60 days after allogeneic stem cell transplant with posttransplant cyclophosphamide. This receptor was taken from a male patient aged 60 to 75 who received an allogeneic stem cell transplant from a related donor and was CMV-positive. Some of the T cells may derive from the graft donor.

The CDR3 loop is CASSPLWGQSYGYTF. The CDR3 bases are TGTGCCAGTAGTCCCCTATGGGGGCAGTCATATGGCTACACCTTC. The V and J genes are TRBV19 and TRBJ1-2; D possibly corresponds to TRBD1 (6 bases). V was clipped by 5 bases and J by 5 bases, with 18 bases between them. The CDR3 is 15 amino acids. Germline V gene sequence: CDR1 LNHDA, CDR2 SQIVND (reference sequence). Variable domain in full (rest from reference TRBV19 and TRBJ1-2): DGGITQSPKYLFRKEGQNVTLSCEQNLNHDAMYWYRQDPGQGLRLIYYSQIVNDFQKGDIAEGYSVSREKKESFPLTVTSAQKNPTAFYLCASSPLWGQSYGYTFGSGTRLTVV.